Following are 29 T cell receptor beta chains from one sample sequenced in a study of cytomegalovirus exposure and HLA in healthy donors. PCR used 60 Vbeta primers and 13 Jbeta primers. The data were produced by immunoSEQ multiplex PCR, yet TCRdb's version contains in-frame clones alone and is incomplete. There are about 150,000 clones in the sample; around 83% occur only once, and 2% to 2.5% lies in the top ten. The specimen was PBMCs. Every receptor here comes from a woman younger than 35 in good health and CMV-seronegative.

The CDR3 loop reads CATQGDYEQYF. The CDR3 region has the DNA TGTGCTACACAGGGGGACTACGAGCAGTACTTC. V is TRBV10-3 and J is TRBJ2-5; 8 bases are shared with TRBD1. The tail of the sequence fits TRBJ2-7 better, so the J call may be wrong. The CDR3 has 11 residues. Germline-derived CDR1 and CDR2 are ENHRY and SYGVKD.

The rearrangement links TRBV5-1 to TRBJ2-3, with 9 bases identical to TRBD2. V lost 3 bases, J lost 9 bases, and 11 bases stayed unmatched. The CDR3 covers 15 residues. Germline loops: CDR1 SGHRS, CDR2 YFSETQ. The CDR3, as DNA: TGCGCCAGCAGCTCCGGGGCGGCTAGCGGGACCACGCAGTATTTT. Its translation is CASSSGAASGTTQYF.

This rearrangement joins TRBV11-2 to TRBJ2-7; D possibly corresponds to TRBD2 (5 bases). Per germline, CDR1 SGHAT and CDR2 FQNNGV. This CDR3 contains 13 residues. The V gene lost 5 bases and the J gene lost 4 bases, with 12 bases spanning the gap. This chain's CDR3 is CASSPGVLYEQYF. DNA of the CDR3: TGTGCCAGCAGCCCCGGGGTCCTATACGAGCAGTACTTC. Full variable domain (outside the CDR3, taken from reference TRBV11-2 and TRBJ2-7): EAGVAQSPRYKIIEKRQSVAFWCNPISGHATLYWYQQILGQGPKLLIQFQNNGVVDDSQLPKDRFSAERLKGVDSTLKIQPAKLEDSAVYLCASSPGVLYEQYFGPGTRLTVT.

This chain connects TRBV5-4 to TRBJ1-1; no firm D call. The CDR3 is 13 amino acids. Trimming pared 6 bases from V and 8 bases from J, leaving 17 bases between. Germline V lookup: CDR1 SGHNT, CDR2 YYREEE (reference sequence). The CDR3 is CASTKNRGREAFF. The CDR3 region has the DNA TGTGCCAGCACCAAAAATAGAGGGAGGGAAGCTTTCTTT.

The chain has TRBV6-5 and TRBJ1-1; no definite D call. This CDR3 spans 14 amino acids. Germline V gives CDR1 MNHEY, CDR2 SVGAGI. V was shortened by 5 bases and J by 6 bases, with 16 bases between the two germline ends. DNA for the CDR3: TGTGCCAGCAGTCAAGTGACGAGGTTCGCTGAAGCTTTCTTT. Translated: CASSQVTRFAEAFF.

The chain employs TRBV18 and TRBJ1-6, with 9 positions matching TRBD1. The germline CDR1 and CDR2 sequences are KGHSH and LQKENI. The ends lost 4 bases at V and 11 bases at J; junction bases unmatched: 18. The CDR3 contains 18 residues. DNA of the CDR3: TGTGCCAGCTCACTCCTCGGATCACAGGGGGCGAGTTCGGCACCCCTCCACTTT. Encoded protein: CASSLLGSQGASSAPLHF.

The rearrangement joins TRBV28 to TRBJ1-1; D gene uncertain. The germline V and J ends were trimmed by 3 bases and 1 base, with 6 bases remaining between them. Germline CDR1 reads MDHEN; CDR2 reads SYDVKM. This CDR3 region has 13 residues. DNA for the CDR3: TGTGCCAGCAGTTTTCGGGGGAACACTGAAGCTTTCTTT. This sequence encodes CASSFRGNTEAFF.

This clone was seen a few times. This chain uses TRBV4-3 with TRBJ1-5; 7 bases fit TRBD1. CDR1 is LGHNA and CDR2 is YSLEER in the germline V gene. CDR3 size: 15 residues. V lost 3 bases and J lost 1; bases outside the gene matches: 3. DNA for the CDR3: TGCGCCAGCAGCCAGGTCAGGGGGAGCAATCAGCCCCAGCATTTT. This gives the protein CASSQVRGSNQPQHF.

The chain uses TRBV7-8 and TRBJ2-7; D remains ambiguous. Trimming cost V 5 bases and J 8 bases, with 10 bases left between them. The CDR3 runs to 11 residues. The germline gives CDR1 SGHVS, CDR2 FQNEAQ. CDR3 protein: CASSAEYKQYF. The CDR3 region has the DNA TGTGCCAGCAGCGCCGAATACAAGCAGTACTTC.

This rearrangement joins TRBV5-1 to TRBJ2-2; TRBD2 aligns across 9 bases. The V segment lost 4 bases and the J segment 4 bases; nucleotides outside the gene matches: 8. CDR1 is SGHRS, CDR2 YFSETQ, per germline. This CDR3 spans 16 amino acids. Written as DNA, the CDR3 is TGCGCCAGCAGCGGGTCACTAGCGGGCCCCACCGGGGAGCTGTTTTTT. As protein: CASSGSLAGPTGELFF.

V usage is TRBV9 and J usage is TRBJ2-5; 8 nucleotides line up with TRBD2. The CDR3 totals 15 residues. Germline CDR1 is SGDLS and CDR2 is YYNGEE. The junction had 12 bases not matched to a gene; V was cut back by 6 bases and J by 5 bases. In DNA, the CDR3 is TGTGCCAGCAATCCGGGGGGGGCGGTAGGTGAGACCCAGTACTTC. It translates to CASNPGGAVGETQYF. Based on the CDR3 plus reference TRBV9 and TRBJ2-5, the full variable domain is DSGVTQTPKHLITATGQRVTLRCSPRSGDLSVYWYQQSLDQGLQFLIQYYNGEERAKGNILERFSAQQFPDLHSELNLSSLELGDSALYFCASNPGGAVGETQYFGPGTRLLVL.

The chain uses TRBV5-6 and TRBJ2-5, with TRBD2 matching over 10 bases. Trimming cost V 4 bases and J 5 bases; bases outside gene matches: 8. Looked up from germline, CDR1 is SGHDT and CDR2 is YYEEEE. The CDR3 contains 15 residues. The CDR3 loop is CASSKGLASLETQYF. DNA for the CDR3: TGTGCCAGCAGCAAGGGACTAGCGAGTCTGGAGACCCAGTACTTC.

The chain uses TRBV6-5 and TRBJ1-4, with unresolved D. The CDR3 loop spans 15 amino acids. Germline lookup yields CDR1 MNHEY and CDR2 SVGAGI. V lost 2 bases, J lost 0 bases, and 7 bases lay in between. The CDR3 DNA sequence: TGTGCCAGCAGTTACACTCGAGCAACTAATGAAAAACTGTTTTTT. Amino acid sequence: CASSYTRATNEKLFF.

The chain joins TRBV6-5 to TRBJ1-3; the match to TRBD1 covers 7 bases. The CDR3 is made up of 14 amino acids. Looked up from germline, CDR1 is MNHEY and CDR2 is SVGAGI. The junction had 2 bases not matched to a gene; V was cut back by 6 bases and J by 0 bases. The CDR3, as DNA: TGTGCCAGCAGGACAGGGAGCTCTGGAAACACCATATATTTT. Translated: CASRTGSSGNTIYF.

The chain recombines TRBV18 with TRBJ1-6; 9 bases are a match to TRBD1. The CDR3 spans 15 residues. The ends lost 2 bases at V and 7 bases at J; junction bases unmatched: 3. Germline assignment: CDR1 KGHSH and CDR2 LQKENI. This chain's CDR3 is CASSPTGGLNSPLHF. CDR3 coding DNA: TGTGCCAGCTCACCAACAGGGGGCTTGAATTCACCCCTCCACTTT.

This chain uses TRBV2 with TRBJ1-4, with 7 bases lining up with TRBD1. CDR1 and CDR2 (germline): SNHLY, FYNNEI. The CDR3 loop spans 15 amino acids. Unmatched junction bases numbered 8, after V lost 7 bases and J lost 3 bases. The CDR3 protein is CASTLGTDSNEKLFF. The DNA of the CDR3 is TGTGCCAGCACCCTAGGGACAGATTCTAATGAAAAACTGTTTTTT.

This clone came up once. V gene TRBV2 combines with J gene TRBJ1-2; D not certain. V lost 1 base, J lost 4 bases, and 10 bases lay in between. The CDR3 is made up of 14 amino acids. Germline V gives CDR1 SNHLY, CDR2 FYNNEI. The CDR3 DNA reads TGTGCCAGCAGTGAAGGCGGGTTCGGCTATGGCTACACCTTC. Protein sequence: CASSEGGFGYGYTF.

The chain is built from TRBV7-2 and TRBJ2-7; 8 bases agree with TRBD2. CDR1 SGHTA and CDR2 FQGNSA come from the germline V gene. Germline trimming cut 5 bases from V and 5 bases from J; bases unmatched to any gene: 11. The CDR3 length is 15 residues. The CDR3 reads CASSMTSAFFHEQYF. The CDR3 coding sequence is TGTGCCAGCAGCATGACTAGCGCGTTCTTCCACGAGCAGTACTTC.

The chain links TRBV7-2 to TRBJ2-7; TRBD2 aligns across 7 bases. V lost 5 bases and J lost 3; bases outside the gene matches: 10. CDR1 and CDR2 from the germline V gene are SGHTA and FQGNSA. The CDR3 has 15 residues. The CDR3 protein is CASSLGAGEYYEQYF. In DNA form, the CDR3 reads TGTGCCAGCAGCCTCGGGGCGGGGGAGTACTACGAGCAGTACTTC.

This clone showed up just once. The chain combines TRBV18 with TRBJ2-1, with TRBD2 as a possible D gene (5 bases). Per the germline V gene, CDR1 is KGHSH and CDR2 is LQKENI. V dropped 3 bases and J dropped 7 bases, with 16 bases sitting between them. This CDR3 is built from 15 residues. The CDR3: CASSPLQASTNEQFF. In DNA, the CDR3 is TGTGCCAGCTCACCTCTCCAGGCTAGCACTAATGAGCAGTTCTTC.

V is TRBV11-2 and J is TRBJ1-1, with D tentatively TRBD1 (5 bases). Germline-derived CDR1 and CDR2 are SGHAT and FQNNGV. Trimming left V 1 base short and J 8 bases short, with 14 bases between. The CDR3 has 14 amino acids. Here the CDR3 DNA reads TGTGCCAGCAGCTTAGGGGCCAGGGCGGGAGAAGCTTTCTTT. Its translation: CASSLGARAGEAFF.

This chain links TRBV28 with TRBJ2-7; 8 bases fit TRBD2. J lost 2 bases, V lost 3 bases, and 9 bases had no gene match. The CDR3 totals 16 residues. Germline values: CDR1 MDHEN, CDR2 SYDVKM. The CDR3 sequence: CASSFLLADRPYEQYF. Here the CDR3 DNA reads TGTGCCAGCAGTTTCCTACTAGCGGATCGCCCCTACGAGCAGTACTTC.

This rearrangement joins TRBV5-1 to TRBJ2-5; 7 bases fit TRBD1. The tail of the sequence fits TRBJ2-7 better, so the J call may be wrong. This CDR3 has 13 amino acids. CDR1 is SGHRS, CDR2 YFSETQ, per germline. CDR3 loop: CASSPGTAYEQYF. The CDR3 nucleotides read TGCGCCAGCAGCCCCGGGACAGCCTACGAGCAGTACTTC.

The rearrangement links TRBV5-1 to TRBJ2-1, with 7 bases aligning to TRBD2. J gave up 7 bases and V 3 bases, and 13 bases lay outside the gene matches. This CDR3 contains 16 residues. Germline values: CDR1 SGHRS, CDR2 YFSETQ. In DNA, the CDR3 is TGCGCCAGCAGCTCCCTGACTAGCTCCCGTGGGAATGAGCAGTTCTTC. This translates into CASSSLTSSRGNEQFF.

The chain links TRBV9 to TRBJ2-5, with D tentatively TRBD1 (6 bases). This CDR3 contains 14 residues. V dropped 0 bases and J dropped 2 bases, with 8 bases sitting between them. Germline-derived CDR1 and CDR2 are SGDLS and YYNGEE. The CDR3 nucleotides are TGTGCCAGCAGCGTAGGGGGGCAACAAGAGACCCAGTACTTC. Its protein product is CASSVGGQQETQYF.

The CDR3 DNA sequence: TGTGCCAGCAGTGAAGGCCAGGGTGATCAGCCCCAGCATTTT. This sequence encodes CASSEGQGDQPQHF. The chain combines TRBV2 with TRBJ1-5; tentative D call: TRBD1 (5 bases). Trimming stripped 1 base from V and 5 bases from J, with 9 bases between. The CDR3 totals 14 residues. The germline gives CDR1 SNHLY, CDR2 FYNNEI.

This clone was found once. The CDR3 DNA sequence: TGTGCCAGTAGTATTGGTGACAGCCTTCCTGCCCAGCATTTT. Its translation is CASSIGDSLPAQHF. The genes are TRBV19 and TRBJ1-5; D is possibly TRBD1 (5 bases). Trimming removed 3 bases at V and 11 bases at J, with 17 bases between. Germline V gene data show CDR1 as LNHDA and CDR2 as SQIVND (reference sequence). The CDR3 has 14 residues.

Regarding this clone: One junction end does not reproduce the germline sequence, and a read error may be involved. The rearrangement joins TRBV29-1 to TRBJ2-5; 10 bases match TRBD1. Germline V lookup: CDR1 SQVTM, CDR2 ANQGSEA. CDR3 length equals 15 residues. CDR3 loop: CSVEGTGEIGETQYF. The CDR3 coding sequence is TGCAGCGTAGAAGGGACAGGGGAAATAGGAGAGACCCAGTACTTC.

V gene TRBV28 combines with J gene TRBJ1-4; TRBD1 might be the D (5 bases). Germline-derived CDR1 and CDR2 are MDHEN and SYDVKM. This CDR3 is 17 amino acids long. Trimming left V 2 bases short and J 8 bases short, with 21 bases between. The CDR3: CASSLTGRREVGEKLFF. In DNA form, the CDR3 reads TGTGCCAGCAGTTTAACAGGCCGCAGGGAGGTCGGGGAAAAACTGTTTTTT.